A single sample is the source of the 27 T cell receptor beta chains below, sequenced in a study of tumour-infiltrating T cells in Burkitt lymphoma. Method: immunoSEQ multiplex PCR; TCRdb's copy keeps in-frame clones and lacks some. The sample yields some 660 clones, roughly 92% seen once. Input material: tumor tissue. The receptors come from a human donor with diffuse large B-cell lymphoma.

The chain is built from TRBV7-9 and TRBJ2-1, with TRBD2 identical over 7 bases. Losses at the gene ends were 6 bases for V and 3 bases for J; bases not matched to a gene: 8. From germline, CDR1 is SEHNR and CDR2 FQNEAQ (reference sequence). The CDR3 runs 15 residues. The CDR3 sequence: CASRGGGGIYNEQFF. CDR3 nucleotide sequence: TGTGCCAGCAGAGGTGGGGGGGGGATCTACAATGAGCAGTTCTTC.

In DNA, the CDR3 is TGTGCCAGCAGCTTATATGGGCCCACAGGGGCTGGCACTGAAGCTTTCTTT. Translating gives CASSLYGPTGAGTEAFF. The chain employs TRBV7-3 and TRBJ1-1; 7 bases agree with TRBD1. Per germline, CDR1 SGHTA and CDR2 FQGTGA. V was pared by 2 bases and J by 4 bases, with 13 bases of the junction left unmatched. The CDR3 is 17 residues long.

This chain connects TRBV4-1 to TRBJ2-3; tentative D call: TRBD1 (5 bases). CDR3 length equals 12 residues. V lost 3 bases to trimming and J lost 12 bases, with 13 bases between them. The V gene's germline CDR1 is MGHRA and CDR2 YSYEKL. CDR3 sequence reads: CASSQNPGSQYF. DNA for the CDR3: TGCGCCAGCAGCCAGAACCCAGGGTCACAGTATTTT.

The genes are TRBV25-1 and TRBJ1-4; 10 bases match TRBD1. V gave up 3 bases and J gave up 8 bases; unmatched junction bases: 6. Germline V gives CDR1 MGHDK, CDR2 SYGVNS. CDR3 length: 15 amino acids. The CDR3 region is CASSDTWTGGEKLFF. The DNA of the CDR3 is TGTGCCAGCAGTGATACCTGGACAGGGGGAGAAAAACTGTTTTTT.

The chain has TRBV11-2 and TRBJ1-2; TRBD1 agrees at 8 bases. The CDR3 runs 12 residues. The germline CDR1 and CDR2 sequences are SGHAT and FQNNGV. The trim removed 5 bases at V and 4 bases at J, leaving 0 bases unmatched. The CDR3 is CASSTGGYGYTF. In DNA form, the CDR3 reads TGTGCCAGCAGCACAGGGGGCTATGGCTACACCTTC.

The rearrangement joins TRBV15 to TRBJ2-2; D is unclear. The CDR3 sequence is 16 residues long. Between the trimmed V and J ends, which lost 1 base and 4 bases, there was a span of 13 bases. Germline loops: CDR1 LNHNV, CDR2 YYDKDF (reference sequence). The CDR3 sequence is CATSRAVDLSTGELFF. The CDR3 bases are TGTGCCACCAGCAGAGCGGTAGATCTAAGCACCGGGGAGCTGTTTTTT.

The count of this clone is one. The chain employs TRBV4-1 and TRBJ1-4; a weak D match, TRBD1 (5 bases). The CDR3 is 15 residues long. The germline CDR1 and CDR2 sequences are MGHRA and YSYEKL. With 4 bases removed from V and 1 base from J, the gap between germline ends came to 10 bases. The CDR3 is CASSRIGGTNEKLFF. The CDR3 DNA is TGCGCCAGCAGCCGAATCGGGGGAACTAATGAAAAACTGTTTTTT.

The V call is TRBV18, the J call TRBJ2-7, with 14 bases that match TRBD2. This CDR3 spans 17 amino acids. The ends lost 3 bases at V and 0 bases at J; junction bases unmatched: 4. Per the germline V gene, CDR1 is KGHSH and CDR2 is LQKENI. The CDR3 is CASSPGTSGSSSYEQYF. As DNA, the CDR3 is TGTGCCAGCTCACCGGGGACTAGCGGGAGTTCCTCCTACGAGCAGTACTTC.

This rearrangement joins TRBV6-6 to TRBJ1-2, with 7 bases that match TRBD1. Germline V lookup: CDR1 MNHNY, CDR2 SVGAGI (reference sequence). Germline trimming cut 10 bases from V and 5 bases from J; bases unmatched to any gene: 7. The CDR3 is 12 residues long. The CDR3 region has the DNA TGTGCCATTGCCCGGGACAGATATGGCTACACCTTC. Protein: CAIARDRYGYTF.

The V gene is TRBV7-8, the J gene TRBJ2-3; TRBD2 aligns across 16 bases. J was trimmed by 0 bases and V by 0 bases; bases with no gene match: 6. The germline V gene encodes CDR1 SGHVS and CDR2 FQNEAQ. The CDR3 totals 20 residues. The CDR3 here is CASSLAGGLAGGASTDTQYF. The CDR3 bases are TGTGCCAGCAGCTTAGCGGGGGGACTAGCGGGAGGGGCTAGCACAGATACGCAGTATTTT. Full variable domain (rest looked up from reference TRBV7-8 and TRBJ2-3): GAGVSQSPRYKVAKRGQDVALRCDPISGHVSLFWYQQALGQGPEFLTYFQNEAQLDKSGLPSDRFFAERPEGSVSTLKIQRTQQEDSAVYLCASSLAGGLAGGASTDTQYFGPGTRLTVL.

The chain uses TRBV27 and TRBJ1-3; no firm D call. CDR1 is MNHEY and CDR2 is SMNVEV in the germline V gene (reference sequence). This CDR3 has 13 residues. Between the trimmed V and J ends, which lost 3 bases and 0 bases, there was a span of 3 bases. CDR3 sequence reads: CASSFLSGNTIYF. CDR3 DNA sequence: TGTGCCAGCAGTTTCCTCTCTGGAAACACCATATATTTT.

The chain is built from TRBV7-9 and TRBJ1-1; D ambiguous. The CDR3 runs to 14 residues. V was shortened by 3 bases and J by 4 bases, with 12 bases between the two germline ends. Germline values: CDR1 SEHNR, CDR2 FQNEAQ (reference sequence). The CDR3 region has the DNA TGTGCCAGCAGCTTTGGTTCGTCTGTCACTGAAGCTTTCTTT. Translating it yields CASSFGSSVTEAFF.

The V gene is TRBV28, the J gene TRBJ2-1; D is possibly TRBD2 (5 bases). Trimming pared 4 bases from V and 9 bases from J, leaving 13 bases between. Germline values: CDR1 MDHEN, CDR2 SYDVKM. The CDR3 has 13 residues. The CDR3 loop reads CASSWGTSGEQFF. Written as DNA, the CDR3 is TGTGCCAGCAGTTGGGGAACTAGTGGTGAGCAGTTCTTC.

The chain is built from TRBV29-1 and TRBJ2-3; 8 bases map to TRBD2. The CDR3 covers 14 residues. The trim removed 7 bases at V and 3 bases at J, leaving 9 bases unmatched. Germline values: CDR1 SQVTM, CDR2 ANQGSEA. The CDR3 protein is CSAGSGTATDTQYF. CDR3 in DNA: TGCAGCGCTGGTAGCGGGACCGCGACAGATACGCAGTATTTT.

J is TRBJ1-1 and V is TRBV5-4; D is ambiguous. V lost 0 bases, J lost 7 bases, and 4 bases lay in between. Germline assignment: CDR1 SGHNT and CDR2 YYREEE (reference sequence). CDR3 length: 11 residues. The CDR3 spells CASSLGGEAFF. The CDR3 DNA follows: TGTGCCAGCAGCTTGGGTGGTGAAGCTTTCTTT. Full variable domain (remainder filled in from reference TRBV5-4 and TRBJ1-1): ETGVTQSPTHLIKTRGQQVTLRCSSQSGHNTVSWYQQALGQGPQFIFQYYREEENGRGNFPPRFSGLQFPNYSSELNVNALELDDSALYLCASSLGGEAFFGQGTRLTVV.

The chain is built from TRBV9 and TRBJ2-1; the match to TRBD2 covers 11 bases. Losses at the gene ends were 3 bases for V and 7 bases for J; bases not matched to a gene: 6. Germline CDR1 is SGDLS and CDR2 is YYNGEE. The CDR3 sequence is 15 residues long. This CDR3 is CASSATSGGLNEQFF. DNA for the CDR3: TGTGCCAGCAGCGCCACTAGCGGGGGTTTGAATGAGCAGTTCTTC.

The J gene is TRBJ2-7, the V gene TRBV6-1; D is possibly TRBD1 or TRBD2 (5 bases each). This CDR3 is built from 12 residues. V dropped 10 bases and J dropped 1 base, with 11 bases sitting between them. Per the germline V gene, CDR1 is MNHNS and CDR2 is SASEGT. Here the CDR3 reads CATEGHSYEQYF. CDR3 DNA sequence: TGTGCCACCGAGGGGCATTCCTACGAGCAGTACTTC.

The genes are TRBV25-1 and TRBJ1-3, with D possibly matching TRBD1 (6 bases). V was pared by 7 bases and J by 1 base, with 14 bases between. Looked up from germline, CDR1 is MGHDK and CDR2 is SYGVNS. CDR3 length equals 15 residues. The chain's CDR3 is CASTEGGASGNTIYF. The CDR3 bases are TGTGCCAGCACCGAGGGGGGGGCTTCTGGAAACACCATATATTTT.

This chain joins TRBV10-2 and TRBJ1-1; tentative D call: TRBD1 (5 bases). The V gene's germline CDR1 is WSHSY and CDR2 SAAADI. The length of the CDR3 is 14 residues. V was pared by 3 bases and J by 6 bases, with 14 bases between. The CDR3 loop is CASSDHRRAPEAFF. The CDR3 nucleotides are TGCGCCAGCAGTGATCACAGGCGTGCCCCTGAAGCTTTCTTT.

The chain couples TRBV15 to TRBJ1-1; D is perhaps TRBD1 (5 bases). The germline V gene has CDR1 LNHNV and CDR2 YYDKDF (reference sequence). The CDR3 spans 15 residues. Trimming stripped 3 bases from V and 5 bases from J, with 16 bases between. The CDR3 DNA reads TGTGCCACCAGCAGCCTAAGTTCAGGGAAGACTGAAGCTTTCTTT. Protein product: CATSSLSSGKTEAFF.

This clone has just one count. This rearrangement joins TRBV28 to TRBJ2-5; D may be TRBD2 (5 bases). The CDR3 covers 13 residues. CDR1 is MDHEN, CDR2 SYDVKM, per germline. V was shortened by 6 bases and J by 5 bases, with 13 bases between the two germline ends. The CDR3 loop is CASRPGGGETQYF. The CDR3 DNA reads TGTGCCAGCAGGCCAGGAGGCGGGGAGACCCAGTACTTC.

The V call is TRBV28, the J call TRBJ1-2; D remains ambiguous. Germline V CDR1 and CDR2: MDHEN, SYDVKM. The CDR3 sequence is 15 residues long. V gave up 4 bases and J gave up 0 bases, with 12 bases separating them. The CDR3 spells CASSSGGSANYGYTF. Written as DNA, the CDR3 is TGTGCCAGCAGTTCCGGTGGCTCTGCTAACTATGGCTACACCTTC.

The rearrangement links TRBV12-1 to TRBJ1-1; the D call of TRBD1 is as the table states it, not checked on the DNA. TRBV12-1 is a pseudogene. The CDR3 is made up of 14 amino acids. Here the CDR3 DNA reads TGTGCCAGCAGCTTTGGGGCCAAGTGCCCTGAAGCTTTCTTT. The encoded protein is CASSFGAKCPEAFF.

The V gene is TRBV9, the J gene TRBJ2-5; no clear D gene. Germline loops: CDR1 SGDLS, CDR2 YYNGEE. V lost 0 bases and J lost 2, with 8 bases in between. The CDR3 spans 14 residues. The CDR3, as DNA: TGTGCCAGCAGCGTAGGGGGATTTCAAGAGACCCAGTACTTC. Its protein product is CASSVGGFQETQYF.

CDR3 amino acids: CASSFSTGGVNTEAFF. The CDR3 nucleotides read TGTGCCAGCAGTTTTTCGACAGGGGGGGTGAACACTGAAGCTTTCTTT. This chain connects TRBV27 to TRBJ1-1, with 9 bases identical to TRBD1. J gave up 0 bases and V 3 bases, and 5 bases lay outside the gene matches. In germline, CDR1 is MNHEY, CDR2 SMNVEV (reference sequence). CDR3 length: 16 amino acids.

The V and J genes are TRBV7-9 and TRBJ1-2; 9 bases are shared with TRBD1. Germline loops: CDR1 SEHNR, CDR2 FQNEAQ (reference sequence). This CDR3 has 15 residues. Germline trimming cut 4 bases from V and 1 base from J; bases unmatched to any gene: 4. The CDR3 sequence is CASSSPGQGNYGYTF. CDR3 nucleotides: TGTGCCAGCAGCTCACCGGGACAGGGTAACTATGGCTACACCTTC. The full variable domain, rest sourced from reference TRBV7-9 and TRBJ1-2, is DTGVSQNPRHKITKRGQNVTFRCDPISEHNRLYWYRQTLGQGPEFLTYFQNEAQLEKSRLLSDRFSAERPKGSFSTLEIQRTEQGDSAMYLCASSSPGQGNYGYTFGSGTRLTVV.

This clone was observed a handful of times. V is TRBV13 and J is TRBJ1-6; D is undetermined. Germline CDR1 and CDR2: PRHDT and FYEKMQ (reference sequence). CDR3 length: 15 amino acids. Trimming took 3 bases from V and 5 from J, leaving 11 bases between them. This chain's CDR3 is CASSLGWQNNSPLHF. In DNA, the CDR3 is TGTGCCAGCAGCTTGGGGTGGCAGAATAATTCACCCCTCCACTTT.